These T cell receptor beta chains were read from a single sample in a study of blood T cell repertoires in COVID-19. Method: immunoSEQ multiplex PCR; TCRdb's copy keeps in-frame clones and lacks some. The data contain approximately 200,000 clones, approximately 81% of them singletons. Sequenced sample: peripheral blood. These receptors came from a man between 40 and 49 years old with acute or convalescent COVID-19. Each CDR3 is given with its conserved first and last residue. D genes are given only for firm matches. Size tells how often a clone was seen (once, few, many) or the class of an expanded clone, and some rows leave it out.

CDR3aa,CDR3nt,v_gene,abundance,d_gene,j_gene
CASSLGTGADYEQYF,TGTGCCAGCAGCTTAGGGACAGGGGCGGACTACGAGCAGTACTTC,TRBV7-3,NA,TRBD1,TRBJ2-7
CASIPDGTKNGYTF,TGTGCCAGCATCCCAGACGGGACAAAGAATGGCTACACCTTC,TRBV6-2/TRBV6-3,NA,NA,TRBJ1-2
CASSLRAGGGYTEAFF,TGCGCCAGCAGCTTGAGGGCAGGTGGAGGATACACTGAAGCTTTCTTT,TRBV5-1,NA,NA,TRBJ1-1
CASSYSPPGGVYNEQFF,TGTGCCAGCAGTTACTCCCCCCCCGGGGGAGTTTACAATGAGCAGTTCTTC,TRBV6-2/TRBV6-3,few,NA,TRBJ2-1
CASSSSQGNTEAFF,TGCGCCAGCAGCAGCTCACAGGGGAACACTGAAGCTTTCTTT,TRBV5-1,once,NA,TRBJ1-1
CASSGQGETQYF,TGTGCCAGCAGCGGACAAGGAGAGACCCAGTACTTC,TRBV7-7,NA,NA,TRBJ2-5
CASSPRTGHTGELFF,TGTGCCAGTAGTCCTAGGACAGGGCACACCGGGGAGCTGTTTTTT,TRBV19,NA,TRBD1,TRBJ2-2
CASSPGQAHSYEQYF,TGTGCCAGCTCACCGGGACAGGCCCACTCCTACGAGCAGTACTTC,TRBV18,once,TRBD1,TRBJ2-7
CASSHRDRGTSAYNEQFF,TGTGCCAGCAGCCACCGGGACAGGGGGACGTCCGCGTACAATGAGCAGTTCTTC,TRBV7-2,NA,TRBD1,TRBJ2-1
CASTSGGNNEQFF,TGTGCCAGCACCAGCGGGGGTAACAATGAGCAGTTCTTC,TRBV9,NA,TRBD2,TRBJ2-1
CASSQVRASSPYGYTF,TGTGCCAGCAGCCAAGTGAGGGCCAGTAGCCCCTATGGCTACACCTTC,TRBV3-1/TRBV3-2,NA,NA,TRBJ1-2
CASSLARRYRGNSPLHF,TGTGCCAGCAGCTTAGCGCGGAGGTACAGGGGGAATTCACCCCTCCACTTT,TRBV7-2,NA,TRBD1,TRBJ1-6
CATDSSTNEKLFF,TGTGCCACGGACAGTTCAACTAATGAAAAACTGTTTTTT,TRBV12-3/TRBV12-4,NA,NA,TRBJ1-4
CSASNRDTYEQYF,TGCAGTGCTAGTAACCGGGACACCTACGAGCAGTACTTC,TRBV20-1,NA,NA,TRBJ2-7
CASSFMPGTGTELFF,TGCGCCAGCAGCTTCATGCCCGGAACAGGGACGGAACTGTTTTTT,TRBV5-1,NA,NA,TRBJ1-4
CASSLKGGNEQFF,TGTGCCAGTAGCTTGAAGGGGGGGAATGAGCAGTTCTTC,TRBV19,NA,NA,TRBJ2-1
CASSLTVYTEAFF,TGTGCCAGCAGTCTGACAGTATACACTGAAGCTTTCTTT,TRBV25-1,NA,NA,TRBJ1-1
CASSSAGAAYNEQFF,TGTGCCAGCAGCTCTGCGGGGGCCGCCTACAATGAGCAGTTCTTC,TRBV5-4,NA,NA,TRBJ2-1
CASGFSRVNQPQHF,TGTGCTAGTGGTTTCTCCAGGGTTAATCAGCCCCAGCATTTT,TRBV12-5,NA,NA,TRBJ1-5
CASSLHSLETQYF,TGTGCCAGCAGCTTACACAGCTTAGAGACCCAGTACTTC,TRBV11-1,NA,NA,TRBJ2-5
CASSLQGSSNQPQHF,TGTGCCAGCAGTCTACAGGGGTCTAGCAATCAGCCCCAGCATTTT,TRBV6-5,NA,TRBD1,TRBJ1-5
CASSTRDRGVETQYF,TGTGCCAGTAGTACCCGGGACAGGGGTGTGGAGACCCAGTACTTC,TRBV19,NA,TRBD1,TRBJ2-5
CASSAGDAAGNTIYF,TGTGCCAGTAGTGCGGGGGACGCGGCTGGAAACACCATATATTTT,TRBV19,NA,NA,TRBJ1-3
CASSQAGFTLHF,TGTGCCAGCAGCCAAGCGGGTTTCACCCTCCACTTT,TRBV3-1/TRBV3-2,NA,NA,TRBJ1-6
CASSFDLYTQYF,TGTGCCAGCAGCTTTGACTTATATACGCAGTATTTT,TRBV5-4,NA,NA,TRBJ2-3
CAIKSNTGDGNEKLFF,TGTGCCATCAAGTCCAATACAGGGGATGGGAATGAAAAACTGTTTTTT,TRBV10-3,once,TRBD1,TRBJ1-4
CASSGGQERGYTF,TGTGCCAGCAGCGGTGGACAGGAACGTGGCTACACCTTC,TRBV6-5,NA,TRBD1,TRBJ1-2
CASSPNGGLFNEQFF,TGTGCCAGCAGCCCCAATGGGGGACTATTCAATGAGCAGTTCTTC,TRBV7-3,NA,TRBD2,TRBJ2-1
CASSPRSDATEAFF,TGTGCCAGCAGCCCGAGGTCCGACGCCACTGAAGCTTTCTTT,TRBV7-3,NA,NA,TRBJ1-1
CASSSVVNEQFF,TGCGCCAGCAGTTCAGTCGTCAATGAGCAGTTCTTC,TRBV10-2,NA,NA,TRBJ2-1
CASSNQQEETQYF,TGTGCCAGCAGCAATCAACAGGAAGAGACCCAGTACTTC,TRBV7-9,NA,NA,TRBJ2-5
CASSYSRAEPQHF,TGTGCCAGCAGTTACTCGAGGGCAGAGCCCCAGCATTTT,TRBV6-2/TRBV6-3,NA,NA,TRBJ1-5
CASRAEVHTEAFF,TGTGCCAGCAGGGCGGAGGTGCACACTGAAGCTTTCTTT,TRBV6-6,NA,NA,TRBJ1-1
CASSGPGTGDYGYTF,TGTGCCAGCAGCGGGCCGGGGACAGGGGACTATGGCTACACCTTC,TRBV4-2,NA,TRBD1,TRBJ1-2
CASSPGTRETQYF,TGTGCCAGCAGCCCGGGGACAAGAGAGACCCAGTACTTC,TRBV7-2,NA,NA,TRBJ2-5
CASSLVQGLNSPLHF,TGTGCCAGCAGCTTAGTCCAGGGGTTAAATTCACCCCTCCACTTT,TRBV7-9,many,NA,TRBJ1-6
CASSLGPTSSYNEQFF,TGTGCCAGCAGCCTGGGCCCCACCAGCTCCTACAATGAGCAGTTCTTC,TRBV5-6,NA,NA,TRBJ2-1
CASSAVGQKENIQYF,TGTGCCAGCAGCGCCGTGGGACAGAAGGAAAACATTCAGTACTTC,TRBV9,NA,TRBD1,TRBJ2-4
CASSSDGGLGNEQFF,TGTGCCAGCAGCTCCGACGGCGGCCTGGGCAATGAGCAGTTCTTC,TRBV7-2,NA,NA,TRBJ2-1
CASSQEGGVHGYTF,TGCGCCAGCAGCCAAGAGGGGGGGGTTCATGGCTACACCTTC,TRBV4-1,once,NA,TRBJ1-2
CASTLAGGWNTQYF,TGTGCCAGCACTCTAGCGGGGGGGTGGAATACGCAGTATTTT,TRBV27,NA,TRBD2,TRBJ2-3
CASSLFSLDRVNNQPQHF,TGTGCCAGCAGTTTATTTTCCTTGGACAGGGTGAACAATCAGCCCCAGCATTTT,TRBV27,once,TRBD1,TRBJ1-5
CASSPGHLNYGYTF,TGTGCCAGCTCACCGGGACACTTAAACTATGGCTACACCTTC,TRBV18,NA,NA,TRBJ1-2
CASSLGQRYNEQFF,TGTGCCAGCAGCTTGGGGCAGCGATACAATGAGCAGTTCTTC,TRBV11-2,NA,NA,TRBJ2-1
CASRTGGTEAFF,TGTGCCAGCAGAACAGGGGGAACTGAAGCTTTCTTT,TRBV6-5,NA,TRBD1,TRBJ1-1
CASSEYGGGSQPQHF,TGTGCCAGCAGTGAATACGGGGGAGGGAGTCAGCCCCAGCATTTT,TRBV6-1,few,NA,TRBJ1-5
CASSYSGGGNSHTEAFF,TGCGCCAGCAGCTATTCCGGTGGGGGCAATTCCCACACTGAAGCTTTCTTT,TRBV5-1,once,NA,TRBJ1-1
CASSHSVGANYGYTF,TGTGCCAGCAGCCACTCGGTTGGGGCCAACTATGGCTACACCTTC,TRBV3-1/TRBV3-2,NA,NA,TRBJ1-2
CASSAGTGGGFNSPLHF,TGTGCCAGCAGCGCCGGGACAGGCGGCGGTTTTAATTCACCCCTCCACTTT,TRBV9,NA,TRBD1,TRBJ1-6
CASSEVGGNYEQYF,TGTGCCAGCAGTGAAGTCGGAGGGAACTACGAGCAGTACTTC,TRBV6-1,NA,NA,TRBJ2-7
CATSRGDPGQGNTIYF,TGTGCCACCAGCAGAGGGGACCCAGGACAGGGAAACACCATATATTTT,TRBV15,NA,NA,TRBJ1-3
CASSTGVRNTIYF,TGTGCCAGCAGTACAGGGGTAAGAAACACCATATATTTT,TRBV28,NA,TRBD1,TRBJ1-3
CASSPQEGRYGYTF,TGTGCCAGCAGCCCCCAGGAGGGCCGATATGGCTACACCTTC,TRBV5-5,NA,NA,TRBJ1-2